A selection of T cell receptor beta chains follows, all from one sample in a study of blood T cell repertoires in COVID-19. Clones were sequenced by immunoSEQ multiplex PCR, and TCRdb holds only the in-frame ones, with some missing. Found here are 130,000 or so clones, more than 75% of them singletons; the top ten hold approximately 10%. The specimen was peripheral blood. Source of these receptors: a woman in her seventies with COVID-19, enrolled during active disease. Each CDR3 is given with its conserved first and last residue. The order of the fields is V gene, D gene, J gene, clone size, CDR3 protein, CDR3 DNA. A D gene is named only where the DNA matches it firmly. Some rows mark clone size as missing; the rest say once, few, many or name a class of expanded clone.

TRBV3-1/TRBV3-2,TRBD1,TRBJ1-6,-,CASSQERAGGVFKNSPLHF,TGTGCCAGCAGCCAAGAAAGGGCAGGGGGCGTTTTTAAGAATTCACCCCTCCACTTT
TRBV5-1,TRBD2,TRBJ2-5,-,CASSKGTSGGWSETQYF,TGCGCCAGCAGCAAGGGCACTAGCGGGGGGTGGTCAGAGACCCAGTACTTC
TRBV3-1/TRBV3-2,TRBD2,TRBJ2-5,-,CASSQDLGLAGVGETQYF,TGTGCCAGCAGCCAAGATTTAGGCCTAGCGGGGGTGGGAGAGACCCAGTACTTC
TRBV28,TRBD2,TRBJ2-7,once,CATRTSRGVYEQYF,TGTGCCACCCGGACTAGCCGAGGAGTCTACGAGCAGTACTTC
TRBV27,TRBD2,TRBJ2-3,-,CASSLPTSGGVDTQYF,TGTGCCAGCAGTCTCCCGACTAGCGGGGGGGTGGATACGCAGTATTTT
TRBV4-1,-,TRBJ1-2,-,CASRLGLPGYTF,TGCGCCAGCCGGCTTGGACTACCTGGCTACACCTTC
TRBV4-2,TRBD2,TRBJ2-3,-,CASSQAPLGLAGAPDTQYF,TGTGCCAGCAGCCAAGCACCCTTGGGCCTAGCGGGGGCACCAGATACGCAGTATTTT
TRBV11-2,-,TRBJ1-1,-,CASSLDRDTEAFF,TGTGCCAGCAGCTTAGATCGAGACACTGAAGCTTTCTTT
TRBV5-8,-,TRBJ2-2,-,CASSFGQGNTGELFF,TGTGCCAGCAGCTTTGGGCAGGGGAACACCGGGGAGCTGTTTTTT
TRBV3-1/TRBV3-2,TRBD1,TRBJ1-1,-,CASSQVPGQRMNTEAFF,TGTGCCAGCAGCCAAGTTCCGGGACAGCGCATGAACACTGAAGCTTTCTTT
TRBV9,TRBD1,TRBJ1-5,-,CASSAGLQGAQPQHF,TGTGCCAGCAGCGCCGGACTACAGGGGGCTCAGCCCCAGCATTTT
TRBV29-1,-,TRBJ1-1,-,CSVGPPAMNTEAFF,TGCAGCGTTGGCCCTCCAGCGATGAACACTGAAGCTTTCTTT
TRBV5-4,TRBD1,TRBJ1-6,few,CASSSRQGTNSPLHF,TGTGCCAGCAGCTCGCGACAGGGAACTAATTCACCCCTCCACTTT
TRBV20-1,-,TRBJ2-7,-,CSASGVAARGAYEQYF,TGCAGTGCTAGTGGGGTCGCTGCCCGGGGAGCCTACGAGCAGTACTTC
TRBV28,TRBD1,TRBJ1-1,once,CASRRDRGVNTEAFF,TGTGCCAGCAGGAGGGACAGGGGCGTGAACACTGAAGCTTTCTTT
TRBV5-5,-,TRBJ1-3,-,CASSLNVGDSGNTIYF,TGTGCCAGCAGCTTGAATGTGGGCGACTCTGGAAACACCATATATTTT
TRBV5-1,-,TRBJ1-2,-,CASSSGGNLNYGYTF,TGCGCCAGCAGCTCGGGAGGGAATCTTAACTATGGCTACACCTTC
TRBV5-1,-,TRBJ2-5,-,CASSLGTTHQETQYF,TGCGCCAGCAGCTTGGGGACTACGCACCAAGAGACCCAGTACTTC
TRBV3-1/TRBV3-2,-,TRBJ2-3,-,CASSQPFQGPGDTQYF,TGTGCCAGCAGCCAGCCATTCCAGGGGCCCGGGGATACGCAGTATTTT
TRBV5-8,-,TRBJ2-7,-,CASSRSPSGSYEQYF,TGTGCCAGCAGCCGGTCCCCCTCAGGCTCCTACGAGCAGTACTTC
TRBV5-4,TRBD1,TRBJ1-6,-,CASSPGTGWALHF,TGTGCCAGCAGCCCAGGGACAGGGTGGGCCCTCCACTTT
TRBV19,TRBD1,TRBJ2-5,once,CASSSGQGIGETQYF,TGTGCCAGTAGTTCGGGACAGGGGATCGGGGAGACCCAGTACTTC
TRBV10-1,-,TRBJ2-7,-,CASRQGPSYEQYF,TGCGCCAGCAGGCAGGGTCCTTCCTACGAGCAGTACTTC